Listed below are T cell receptor beta chains from one sample, sequenced in a study of CD8+ T cells in alopecia areata. The data were produced by immunoSEQ multiplex PCR, yet TCRdb's version contains in-frame clones alone and is incomplete. The sample lists hundreds of thousands of clones, around 67% occurring once. Here the sequenced sample was CD4+ T cells sorted from blood, taken at week 0. The receptor source for this set is a human donor with alopecia areata. Each CDR3 is given with its conserved first and last residue. A D gene is named only where the DNA matches it firmly. The size of a clone is reported for some rows only, either as once, few or many, or as a class for expanded clones.

DNA | CDR3 | D | V | size | J | length
TGCGCCAGCAGCTTGGAGGGGGTGAACACCGGGGAGCTGTTTTTT | CASSLEGVNTGELFF | . | TRBV5-1 | . | TRBJ2-2 | 15
TGTGCCAGCAGTTCCTTGGGGTATGGCTACACCTTC | CASSSLGYGYTF | . | TRBV6-5 | . | TRBJ1-2 | 12
TGTGCCAGCAGCTTCAAGAGGACAGGGGCAGATACGCAGTATTTT | CASSFKRTGADTQYF | TRBD1 | TRBV7-9 | . | TRBJ2-3 | 15
TGTGCCTGGAGAGTAGGACAGGGGCCCCGCTATGGCTACACCTTC | CAWRVGQGPRYGYTF | TRBD1 | TRBV30 | . | TRBJ1-2 | 15
TGTGCCAGCTCCCATCCCTGGAGGGAGACCCAGTACTTC | CASSHPWRETQYF | . | TRBV6-1 | . | TRBJ2-5 | 13
TGCAGCGTTACTAGCGGGGGGGCCATTCGGGAGCAGTACTTC | CSVTSGGAIREQYF | TRBD2 | TRBV29-1 | . | TRBJ2-7 | 14
TGTGCCAGCAAAGGGGGGTCTGGGGCCAACGTCCTGACTTTC | CASKGGSGANVLTF | . | TRBV6-5 | . | TRBJ2-6 | 14
TGCGCCAGCAGGGCCACCCGGGGCTCAATGAACACTGAAGCTTTCTTT | CASRATRGSMNTEAFF | . | TRBV4-1 | few | TRBJ1-1 | 16
TGTGCCAGCAGTGTGCCCCAGCATTTT | CASSVPQHF | . | TRBV6-1 | . | TRBJ1-5 | 9
TGCGCCAGCAGCCCCACAAGCCGGGACAGGGGGTTAATCGGGAATGGTGCGCAGTACTTC | CASSPTSRDRGLIGNGAQYF | TRBD1 | TRBV4-1 | once | TRBJ2-7 | 20
TGCAGCGTGTTCCGGGACAGGGTTTCCCAAGAGACCCAGTACTTC | CSVFRDRVSQETQYF | TRBD1 | TRBV29-1 | . | TRBJ2-5 | 15
TGCAGCGTTGGACGGGGTAGGCAAGAGACCCAGTACTTC | CSVGRGRQETQYF | . | TRBV29-1 | few | TRBJ2-5 | 13
TGCAGCGGACAGTACTCCTACGAGCAGTACTTC | CSGQYSYEQYF | . | TRBV29-1 | . | TRBJ2-7 | 11
TGTGCCAGCAGCCAAGATGAGGGGCGTGGGGAGCAGTTCTTC | CASSQDEGRGEQFF | . | TRBV4-2 | . | TRBJ2-1 | 14
TGCGCCAGCACAGGGACAGGGGGCTCCTACGAGCAGTACTTC | CASTGTGGSYEQYF | TRBD1 | TRBV5-1 | . | TRBJ2-7 | 14
TGTGCCAGCAGCTTACGGGCTAATGAAAAACTGTTTTTT | CASSLRANEKLFF | . | TRBV7-6 | . | TRBJ1-4 | 13
TGCGCCAGCAGAACACGGGTGAACACTGAAGCTTTCTTT | CASRTRVNTEAFF | . | TRBV5-1 | few | TRBJ1-1 | 13
TGTGCCAGTAGTATAGTCGCAAGGGGCTCCGGCACCGGGGAGCTGTTTTTT | CASSIVARGSGTGELFF | . | TRBV19 | few | TRBJ2-2 | 17
TGCGCCAGCAGCTTGATCGGAGCCACTCAAGAGACCCAGTACTTC | CASSLIGATQETQYF | . | TRBV5-1 | . | TRBJ2-5 | 15
TGTGCCAGCAGTGGGTCGGCCAGGGATAATTCACCCCTCCACTTT | CASSGSARDNSPLHF | . | TRBV5-4 | few | TRBJ1-6 | 15
TGTGCCAGCAGCATAAGGGACAGGGGATACGAGCAGTACTTC | CASSIRDRGYEQYF | TRBD1 | TRBV7-2 | . | TRBJ2-7 | 14
TGTGCCAGCAGCTCATTAACAGCGTACAATGAGCAGTTCTTC | CASSSLTAYNEQFF | . | TRBV11-1 | . | TRBJ2-1 | 14
TGTGCCAGCAGCGTACAGGGATCTTATGCTTCACCCCTCCACTTT | CASSVQGSYASPLHF | . | TRBV9 | . | TRBJ1-6 | 15
TGTGCCAGCAGCCCGACAGAATATAATTCACCCCTCCACTTT | CASSPTEYNSPLHF | . | TRBV4-2 | . | TRBJ1-6 | 14
TGCAGCGCCGCCGGGGGGGGACTAGCGGTGTATACGCAGTATTTT | CSAAGGGLAVYTQYF | TRBD2 | TRBV29-1 | . | TRBJ2-3 | 15
TGCGCCAGCGCGCGGCCAGGGTTAAAGAACGAGCAGTACTTC | CASARPGLKNEQYF | . | TRBV23-1 | once | TRBJ2-7 | 14
TGTGCCAGCAGCCTAGATCAGGGGGCGGCCTCCTACGAGCAGTACTTC | CASSLDQGAASYEQYF | TRBD1 | TRBV9 | . | TRBJ2-7 | 16
TGTGCCAGCAGCTTAGCGGCCGCGTATGGCTACACCTTC | CASSLAAAYGYTF | . | TRBV7-9 | once | TRBJ1-2 | 13
TGTGCCTGGTCACCGGGACAGGGCAATCAGCCCCAGCATTTT | CAWSPGQGNQPQHF | TRBD1 | TRBV30 | . | TRBJ1-5 | 14
TGCAGCGTTCAAAGAGACAGGGGGCTAGAGACCCAGTACTTC | CSVQRDRGLETQYF | TRBD1 | TRBV29-1 | . | TRBJ2-5 | 14
TGTGCCATCGAAAGACAGGGCACCTCTGGGGCCAACGTCCTGACTTTC | CAIERQGTSGANVLTF | TRBD1 | TRBV10-3 | . | TRBJ2-6 | 16
TGCGCCAGCAGCCCGTCTGGGGCCTCGGGTTCACCCCTCCACTTT | CASSPSGASGSPLHF | . | TRBV5-1 | . | TRBJ1-6 | 15
TGTGCCAGCAGCCCCCGGACTAGCGGGGGGGTTAGGGACAATGAGCAGTTCTTC | CASSPRTSGGVRDNEQFF | TRBD2 | TRBV4-2 | few | TRBJ2-1 | 18
TGCGCCAGCAGCCAAGATGCCCTGGGAAGCTATGGCTACACCTTC | CASSQDALGSYGYTF | . | TRBV4-3 | . | TRBJ1-2 | 15
TGTGCCTGGAAGCAGGGGCCTGGGGCCAACGTCCTGACTTTC | CAWKQGPGANVLTF | . | TRBV30 | . | TRBJ2-6 | 14
TGTGCCTGGAGTAAAGAAGTGGAAGCTTTCTTT | CAWSKEVEAFF | . | TRBV30 | few | TRBJ1-1 | 11
TGTGCCAGCAGTGAAAGGCAACGTGGCTCAGATACGCAGTATTTT | CASSERQRGSDTQYF | . | TRBV2 | . | TRBJ2-3 | 15
TGCGCCAGCAGTCAATCCACGACAGGCATCACAGATACGCAGTATTTT | CASSQSTTGITDTQYF | . | TRBV23-1 | . | TRBJ2-3 | 16
TGTGCCAGCTCGACTCAAGGGAACACTGAAGCTTTCTTT | CASSTQGNTEAFF | . | TRBV18 | . | TRBJ1-1 | 13
TGTGCCACCAGCAGAGGACAGGGAAGGATGGGCACTGAAGCTTTCTTT | CATSRGQGRMGTEAFF | TRBD1 | TRBV15 | once | TRBJ1-1 | 16
TGCAGTGCGATGGACAGGGCCCGGCATTTT | CSAMDRARHF | TRBD1 | TRBV20-1 | . | TRBJ2-3 | 10
TGTGCCAGCAGCCTTCCAGGGGTGGAGACCCAGTACTTC | CASSLPGVETQYF | . | TRBV5-6 | . | TRBJ2-5 | 13
TGTGCCAGCAGCACCCCCCGTGGAGGCCCGGGGGGCTACACCTTC | CASSTPRGGPGGYTF | . | TRBV11-2 | . | TRBJ1-2 | 15
TGTGCTAGCAGCGCCTGGGACTTCTCGGAGCAGTTCTTC | CASSAWDFSEQFF | . | TRBV7-7 | . | TRBJ2-1 | 13
TGTGCCTGGAGTGGGGTTGGGGAGCTGTTTTTT | CAWSGVGELFF | . | TRBV30 | . | TRBJ2-2 | 11
TGTGCCAGCAGCTTAGAGCCTAATGAAAAACTGTTTTTT | CASSLEPNEKLFF | . | TRBV7-2 | . | TRBJ1-4 | 13
TGTGCCAGCAGCTTAGGGGTCTATCAGCCCCAGCATTTT | CASSLGVYQPQHF | . | TRBV7-8 | few | TRBJ1-5 | 13
TGCAGCGTTGGCAGGGGAGGCTATGGCTACACCTTC | CSVGRGGYGYTF | . | TRBV29-1 | . | TRBJ1-2 | 12
TGTGCCAGCAGAACAGGGTCCTACGAGCAGTACTTC | CASRTGSYEQYF | . | TRBV25-1 | few | TRBJ2-7 | 12
TGTGCCAGCAGCACAAATATCGGGGAGCCCCAGCATTTT | CASSTNIGEPQHF | . | TRBV9 | few | TRBJ1-5 | 13
TGCAGCGTTATTACCGGGAAACAGGGAAACACCATATATTTT | CSVITGKQGNTIYF | . | TRBV29-1 | few | TRBJ1-3 | 14
TGTGCCAGCAGCTTGGTAGCGGGTAGCACAGATACGCAGTATTTT | CASSLVAGSTDTQYF | TRBD2 | TRBV5-4 | few | TRBJ2-3 | 15
TGCGCCAGCAGCTTGGTGGGCAGGAGCTCCTACAATGAGCAGTTCTTC | CASSLVGRSSYNEQFF | . | TRBV5-1 | few | TRBJ2-1 | 16
TGTGCCAGCAGCTTGGGGACAGGGGCCGAGCAGTACTTC | CASSLGTGAEQYF | TRBD1 | TRBV7-3 | . | TRBJ2-7 | 13
TGTGCCTGGGGTGAGGGAAATGAGCAGTTCTTC | CAWGEGNEQFF | . | TRBV30 | . | TRBJ2-1 | 11
TGTGCCAGCAGCTTTGAAGGCCTTTATAATTCACCCCTCCACTTT | CASSFEGLYNSPLHF | . | TRBV5-4 | . | TRBJ1-6 | 15
TGTGCCAGCAGCTTAGTTTTCGGGCACACGAACACCGGGGAGCTGTTTTTT | CASSLVFGHTNTGELFF | . | TRBV7-9 | . | TRBJ2-2 | 17